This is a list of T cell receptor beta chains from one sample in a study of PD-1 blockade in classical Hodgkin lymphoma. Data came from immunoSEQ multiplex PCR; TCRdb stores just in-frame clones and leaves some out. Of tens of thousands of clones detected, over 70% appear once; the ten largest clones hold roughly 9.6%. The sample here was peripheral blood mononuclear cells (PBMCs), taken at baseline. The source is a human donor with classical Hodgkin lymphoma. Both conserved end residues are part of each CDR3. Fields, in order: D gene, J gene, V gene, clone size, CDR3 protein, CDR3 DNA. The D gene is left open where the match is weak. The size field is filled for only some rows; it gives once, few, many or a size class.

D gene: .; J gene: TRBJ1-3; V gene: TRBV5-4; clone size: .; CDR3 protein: CASSLGAQGNTIYF; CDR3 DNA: TGTGCCAGCAGCTTGGGTGCACAGGGAAACACCATATATTTT
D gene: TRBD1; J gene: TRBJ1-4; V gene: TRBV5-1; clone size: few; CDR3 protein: CASSPGQGIGEKLFF; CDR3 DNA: TGCGCCAGCAGCCCGGGACAGGGAATTGGAGAAAAACTGTTTTTT
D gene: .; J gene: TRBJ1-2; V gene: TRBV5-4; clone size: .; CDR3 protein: CASSSGSTDHTF; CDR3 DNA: TGTGCCAGCAGCTCCGGCTCCACCGACCACACCTTC
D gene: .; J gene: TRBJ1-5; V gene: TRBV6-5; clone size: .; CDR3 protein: CASSYGSSNQPQHF; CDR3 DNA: TGTGCCAGCAGTTACGGATCCAGCAATCAGCCCCAGCATTTT
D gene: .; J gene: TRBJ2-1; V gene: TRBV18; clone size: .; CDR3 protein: CASSPPRGGSYNEQFF; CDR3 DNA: TGTGCCAGCTCACCCCCTCGGGGCGGGTCCTACAATGAGCAGTTCTTC
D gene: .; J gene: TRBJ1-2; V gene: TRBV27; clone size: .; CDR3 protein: CASRGSPYGYTF; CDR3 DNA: TGTGCCAGCAGAGGGTCCCCCTATGGCTACACCTTC
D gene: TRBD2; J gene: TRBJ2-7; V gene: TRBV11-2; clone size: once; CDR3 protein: CASSSGLAGDEQYF; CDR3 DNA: TGTGCCAGCAGCTCCGGACTAGCGGGAGACGAGCAGTACTTC
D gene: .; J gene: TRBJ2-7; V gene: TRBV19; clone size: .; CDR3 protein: CASSRGQGVGYEQYF; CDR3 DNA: TGTGCCAGTAGTAGAGGGCAGGGAGTGGGGTACGAGCAGTACTTC
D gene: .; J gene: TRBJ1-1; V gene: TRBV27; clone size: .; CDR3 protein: CASSLYRALNTEAFF; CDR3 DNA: TGTGCCAGCAGCCTCTACCGAGCGTTGAACACTGAAGCTTTCTTT
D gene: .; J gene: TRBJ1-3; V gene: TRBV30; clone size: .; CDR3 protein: CAWEGGSSGNTIYF; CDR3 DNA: TGTGCCTGGGAAGGAGGGAGCTCTGGAAACACCATATATTTT
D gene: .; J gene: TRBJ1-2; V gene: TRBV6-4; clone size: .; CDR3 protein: CASSDGGRYGYTF; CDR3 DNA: TGTGCCAGCAGTGACGGAGGTCGCTATGGCTACACCTTC
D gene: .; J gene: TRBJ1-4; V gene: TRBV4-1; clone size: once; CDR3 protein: CASSQSAEKLFF; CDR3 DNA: TGCGCCAGCAGCCAATCCGCAGAAAAACTGTTTTTT
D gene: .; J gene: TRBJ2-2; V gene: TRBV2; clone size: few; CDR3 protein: CASSLQDPHTGELFF; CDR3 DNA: TGTGCCAGCAGTTTACAGGACCCCCACACCGGGGAGCTGTTTTTT
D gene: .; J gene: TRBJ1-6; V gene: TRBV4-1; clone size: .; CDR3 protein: CASSQFPDSKYNSPLHF; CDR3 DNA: TGCGCCAGCAGCCAATTCCCAGACTCCAAGTATAATTCACCCCTCCACTTT
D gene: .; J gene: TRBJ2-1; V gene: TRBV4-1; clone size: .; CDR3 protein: CASSRYSGDNEQFF; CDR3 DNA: TGCGCCAGCAGCCGGTACTCGGGTGACAATGAGCAGTTCTTC
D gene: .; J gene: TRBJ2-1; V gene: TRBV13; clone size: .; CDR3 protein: CASSLYARTSYNEQFF; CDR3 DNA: TGTGCCAGCAGCTTATATGCTAGGACTTCCTACAATGAGCAGTTCTTC
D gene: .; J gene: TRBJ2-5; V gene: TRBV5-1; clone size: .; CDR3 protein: CASSEGTRQETQYF; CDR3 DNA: TGCGCCAGCAGCGAGGGTACCCGTCAAGAGACCCAGTACTTC
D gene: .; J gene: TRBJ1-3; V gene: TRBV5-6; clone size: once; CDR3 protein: CASSLGSRELFGNTIYF; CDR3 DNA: TGTGCCAGCAGCTTAGGTAGCAGAGAACTCTTTGGAAACACCATATATTTT
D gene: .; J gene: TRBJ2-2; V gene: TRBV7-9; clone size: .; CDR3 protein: CVCEGDTGELFF; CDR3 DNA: TGTGTCTGCGAGGGGGACACCGGGGAGCTGTTTTTT
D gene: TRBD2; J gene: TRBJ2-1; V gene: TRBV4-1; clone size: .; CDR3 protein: CASSQAILAGGARGYNEQFF; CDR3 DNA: TGCGCCAGCAGCCAAGCGATTTTAGCGGGAGGAGCGAGGGGCTACAATGAGCAGTTCTTC
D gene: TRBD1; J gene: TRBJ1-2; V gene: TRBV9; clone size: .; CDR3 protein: CASSVGGQGDVSGYTF; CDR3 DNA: TGTGCCAGCAGCGTAGGAGGACAGGGAGACGTCTCTGGCTACACCTTC
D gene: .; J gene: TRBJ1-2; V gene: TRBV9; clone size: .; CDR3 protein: CASSVEPPYGYTF; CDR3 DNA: TGTGCCAGCAGCGTAGAGCCCCCCTATGGCTACACCTTC
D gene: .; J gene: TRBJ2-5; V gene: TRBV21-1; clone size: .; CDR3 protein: CASPGTDPGTQYF; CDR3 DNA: TGTGCCAGCCCCGGGACCGACCCGGGGACCCAGTACTTC
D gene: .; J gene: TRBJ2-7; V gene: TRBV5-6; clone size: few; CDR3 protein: CASSLEGGWNEQYF; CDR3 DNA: TGTGCCAGCAGCTTGGAGGGCGGATGGAACGAGCAGTACTTC
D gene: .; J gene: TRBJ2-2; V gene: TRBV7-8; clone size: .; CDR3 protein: CASSSRTAANTGELFF; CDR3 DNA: TGTGCCAGCAGCTCTAGGACGGCCGCGAACACCGGGGAGCTGTTTTTT
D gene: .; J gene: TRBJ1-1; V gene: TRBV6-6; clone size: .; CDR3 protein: CASSDRTTEAFF; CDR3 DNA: TGTGCCAGCAGCGACAGGACGACTGAAGCTTTCTTT
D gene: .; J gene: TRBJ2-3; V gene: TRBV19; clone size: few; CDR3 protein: CASSSGSTDTQYF; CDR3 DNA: TGTGCCAGTAGTAGCGGGAGCACAGATACGCAGTATTTT
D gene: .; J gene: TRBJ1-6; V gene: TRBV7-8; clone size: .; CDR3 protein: CAGGTENSPLHF; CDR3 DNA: TGTGCCGGAGGGACCGAGAATTCACCCCTCCACTTT
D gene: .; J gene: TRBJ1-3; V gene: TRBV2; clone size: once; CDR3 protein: CASNTGTFSGNTIYF; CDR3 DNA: TGTGCCAGTAACACCGGGACCTTCTCTGGAAACACCATATATTTT
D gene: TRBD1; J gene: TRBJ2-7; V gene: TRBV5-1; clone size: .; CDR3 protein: CASSITGTGESEQYF; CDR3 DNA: TGCGCCAGCAGCATCACCGGGACAGGGGAATCCGAGCAGTACTTC
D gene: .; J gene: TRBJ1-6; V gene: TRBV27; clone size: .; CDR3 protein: CASSFFAAVVSGSPLHF; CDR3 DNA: TGTGCCAGCAGTTTCTTTGCGGCAGTCGTCTCAGGGTCACCCCTCCACTTT
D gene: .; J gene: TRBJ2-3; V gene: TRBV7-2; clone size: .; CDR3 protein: CASNFRDAFPDTQYF; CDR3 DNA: TGTGCCAGCAATTTCCGGGACGCCTTTCCAGATACGCAGTATTTT
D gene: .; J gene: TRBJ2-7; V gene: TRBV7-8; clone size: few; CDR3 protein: CASSLIAGLGEQYF; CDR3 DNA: TGTGCCAGCAGCTTAATTGCGGGGCTGGGGGAGCAGTACTTC
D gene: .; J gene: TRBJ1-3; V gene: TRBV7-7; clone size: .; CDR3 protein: CASSPGSSGNTIYF; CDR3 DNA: TGTGCTAGCAGTCCCGGGAGCTCTGGAAACACCATATATTTT
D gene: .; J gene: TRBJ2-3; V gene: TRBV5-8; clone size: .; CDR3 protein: CASSLYRRDTQYF; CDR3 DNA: TGTGCCAGCAGCTTGTATCGTAGGGATACGCAGTATTTT
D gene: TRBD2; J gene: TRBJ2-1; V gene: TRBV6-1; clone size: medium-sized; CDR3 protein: CASSEGGEGTSAYNEQFF; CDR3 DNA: TGTGCCAGCAGTGAGGGGGGTGAGGGGACTAGCGCCTACAATGAGCAGTTCTTC
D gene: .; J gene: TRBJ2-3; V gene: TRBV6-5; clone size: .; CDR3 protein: CASSYGRRGSQYF; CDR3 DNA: TGTGCCAGCAGTTACGGGAGGAGGGGATCGCAGTATTTT
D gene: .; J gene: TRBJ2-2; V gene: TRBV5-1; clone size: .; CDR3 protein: CASSLASGIGAWLFF; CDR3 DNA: TGCGCCAGCAGCTTGGCCAGCGGTATCGGTGCGTGGCTGTTTTTT
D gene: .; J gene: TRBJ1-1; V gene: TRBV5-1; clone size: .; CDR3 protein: CASSLSGKLNTEAFF; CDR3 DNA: TGCGCCAGCAGCTTGAGTGGAAAGTTGAACACTGAAGCTTTCTTT
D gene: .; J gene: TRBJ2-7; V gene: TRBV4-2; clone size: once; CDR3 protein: CASSQDVGYSYEQYF; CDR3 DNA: TGTGCCAGCAGCCAAGATGTGGGCTACTCCTACGAGCAGTACTTC
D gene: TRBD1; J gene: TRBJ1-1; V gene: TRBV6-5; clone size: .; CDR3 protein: CASSRDYTGGTEAFF; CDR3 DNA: TGTGCCAGCAGTCGGGATTACACAGGGGGCACTGAAGCTTTCTTT
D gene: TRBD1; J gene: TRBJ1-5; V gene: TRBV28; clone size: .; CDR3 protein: CASRPGQADQPQHF; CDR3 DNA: TGTGCCAGCAGGCCGGGACAGGCAGATCAGCCCCAGCATTTT
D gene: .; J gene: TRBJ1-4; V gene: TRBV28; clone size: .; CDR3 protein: CASSRQSTNEKLFF; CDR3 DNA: TGTGCCAGCAGTCGGCAATCAACTAATGAAAAACTGTTTTTT
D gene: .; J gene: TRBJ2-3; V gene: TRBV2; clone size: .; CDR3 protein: CASSVTDTQYF; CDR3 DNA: TGTGCCAGCAGTGTTACAGATACGCAGTATTTT